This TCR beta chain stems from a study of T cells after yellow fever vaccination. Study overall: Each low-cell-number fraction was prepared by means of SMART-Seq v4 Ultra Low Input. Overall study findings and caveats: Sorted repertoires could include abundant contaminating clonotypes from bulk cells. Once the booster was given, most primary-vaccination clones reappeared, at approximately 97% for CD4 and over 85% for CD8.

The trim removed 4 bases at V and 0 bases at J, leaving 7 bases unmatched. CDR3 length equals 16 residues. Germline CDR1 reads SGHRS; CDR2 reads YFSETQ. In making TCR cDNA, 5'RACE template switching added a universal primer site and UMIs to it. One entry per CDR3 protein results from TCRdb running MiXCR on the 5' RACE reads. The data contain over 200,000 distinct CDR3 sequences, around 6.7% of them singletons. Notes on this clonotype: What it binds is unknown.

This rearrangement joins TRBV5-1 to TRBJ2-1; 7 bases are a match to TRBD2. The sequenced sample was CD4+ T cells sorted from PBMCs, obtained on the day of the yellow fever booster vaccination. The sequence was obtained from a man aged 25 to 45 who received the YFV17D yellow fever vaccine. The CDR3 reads CASSRLLAASYNEQFF. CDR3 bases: TGCGCCAGCAGCCGCCTCCTAGCGGCCTCCTACAATGAGCAGTTCTTC. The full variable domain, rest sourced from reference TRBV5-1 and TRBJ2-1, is KAGVTQTPRYLIKTRGQQVTLSCSPISGHRSVSWYQQTPGQGLQFLFEYFSETQRNKGNFPGRFSGRQFSNSRSEMNVSTLELGDSALYLCASSRLLAASYNEQFFGPGTRLTVL.